Below, one TCR beta chain is given with its context. The ends lost 5 bases at V and 2 bases at J; junction bases unmatched: 7. This CDR3 spans 16 amino acids. The germline V gene encodes CDR1 LNHDA and CDR2 SQIVND (reference sequence). This sample was included in a study of blood T cell repertoires in COVID-19. Study-wide context: The United States, Italy and Spain provided the acute and convalescent COVID-19 samples. The cDNA or gDNA used as material had been derived from T cells, B-cell-depleted T cells, or PBMCs.

Recovered Cohort 3 donors showed two negative PCRs, clearance, or symptom resolution. As processed by the authors: Amplified reference gene primers provided the basis for estimating nucleated cell counts. Only in-frame clones appear in the TCRdb table, and some are missing; sequencing was by immunoSEQ multiplex PCR. Clone size and the V and J calls come from that table; the DNA yielded D and trimming. The sample holds 150,000 or so clones, about 79% seen once. The J gene is TRBJ2-1, the V gene TRBV19, with 9 nucleotides matching TRBD2. The sequence was collected from a woman in her fifties or sixties who had recovered from COVID-19. The material sequenced was PBMCs or T cells enriched from blood (not recorded which). The CDR3 sequence is CASSHSGGRAYNEQFF. The DNA for the CDR3 is TGTGCCAGTAGTCACTCAGGCGGGAGGGCCTACAATGAGCAGTTCTTC.